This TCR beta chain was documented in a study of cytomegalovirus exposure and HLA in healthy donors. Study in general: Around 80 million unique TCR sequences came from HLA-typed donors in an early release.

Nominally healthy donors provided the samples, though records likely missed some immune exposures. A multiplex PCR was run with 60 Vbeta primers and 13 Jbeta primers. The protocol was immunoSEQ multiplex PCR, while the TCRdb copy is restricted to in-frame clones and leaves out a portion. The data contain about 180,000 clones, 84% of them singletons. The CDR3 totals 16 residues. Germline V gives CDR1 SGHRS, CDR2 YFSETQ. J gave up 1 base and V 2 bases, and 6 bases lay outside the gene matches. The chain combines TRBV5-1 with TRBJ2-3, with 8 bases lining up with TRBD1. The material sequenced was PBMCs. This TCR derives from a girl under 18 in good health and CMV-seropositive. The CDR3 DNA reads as TGCGCCAGCAGCTTTCAGGGGGCGAGGGGCACAGATACGCAGTATTTT. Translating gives CASSFQGARGTDTQYF.